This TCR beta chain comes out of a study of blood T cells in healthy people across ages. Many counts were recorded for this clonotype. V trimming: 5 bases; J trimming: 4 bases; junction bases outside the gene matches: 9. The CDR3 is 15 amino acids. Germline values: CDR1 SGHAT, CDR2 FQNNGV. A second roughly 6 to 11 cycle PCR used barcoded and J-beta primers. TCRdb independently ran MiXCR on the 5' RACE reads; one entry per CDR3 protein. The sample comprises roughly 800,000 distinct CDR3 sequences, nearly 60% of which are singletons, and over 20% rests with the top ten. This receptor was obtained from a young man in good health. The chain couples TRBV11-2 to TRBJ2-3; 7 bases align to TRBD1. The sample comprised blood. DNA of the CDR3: TGTGCCAGCAGCCTACCGACAGGGAACCCAGATACGCAGTATTTT. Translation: CASSLPTGNPDTQYF.